These 9 T cell receptor beta chains originate from one sample sequenced in a study of blood T cell repertoires in COVID-19. Assay used: immunoSEQ multiplex PCR; TCRdb lists only in-frame clones, some missing. The sample has about 120,000 clones, 81% seen once. The material sequenced was peripheral blood. The receptor source for this set is a man aged 30 to 39 with COVID-19, enrolled during active disease.

The rearrangement joins TRBV19 to TRBJ2-7; 7 bases agree with TRBD1. Germline V gene sequence: CDR1 LNHDA, CDR2 SQIVND (reference sequence). J lost 1 base, V lost 3 bases, and 3 bases had no gene match. The CDR3 runs to 14 residues. CDR3 nucleotide sequence: TGTGCCAGTAGTATGGCAGGGGGTTCCTACGAGCAGTACTTC. This gives the protein CASSMAGGSYEQYF.

The chain links TRBV28 to TRBJ1-2; no definite D call. The germline gives CDR1 MDHEN, CDR2 SYDVKM. Trimming removed 7 bases from V and 2 bases from J, with 17 bases in between. This CDR3 comprises 15 residues. This CDR3 reads CASKVGSPKNYGYTF. CDR3 DNA: TGTGCCAGCAAGGTGGGCAGTCCTAAAAACTATGGCTACACCTTC.

The J gene is TRBJ1-1, the V gene TRBV6-1; tentatively, D is TRBD1 (5 bases). The CDR3 sequence is 14 residues long. Per the germline V gene, CDR1 is MNHNS and CDR2 is SASEGT. V was trimmed by 2 bases and J by 5 bases, leaving 12 bases between them. The CDR3 protein is CASSERGTETEAFF. CDR3 coding DNA: TGTGCCAGCAGTGAACGGGGGACGGAGACTGAAGCTTTCTTT.

CDR3 amino acids: CASRGQGTYNSPLHF. The CDR3 DNA reads TGTGCCAGCAGGGGACAGGGAACCTATAATTCACCCCTCCACTTT. The chain couples TRBV28 to TRBJ1-6; 9 positions match TRBD1. Germline trimming cut 6 bases from V and 2 bases from J; bases unmatched to any gene: 2. There are 15 residues in the CDR3. Per the germline V gene, CDR1 is MDHEN and CDR2 is SYDVKM.

V is TRBV2 and J is TRBJ2-5; TRBD2 aligns across 8 bases. The germline V gene encodes CDR1 SNHLY and CDR2 FYNNEI. The CDR3 runs to 15 residues. Trimming at V came to 3 bases and at J to 6 bases, leaving 9 bases not matched to a gene. The chain's CDR3 is CASSEEAGGSKTQYF. The CDR3 DNA reads as TGTGCCAGCAGTGAGGAGGCGGGAGGCTCTAAGACCCAGTACTTC.

The rearrangement uses TRBV6-1 and TRBJ1-2, with 8 bases identical to TRBD1. CDR3 length: 14 residues. With V trimmed by 3 bases and J by 7 bases, 7 bases remained unmatched. Germline assignment: CDR1 MNHNS and CDR2 SASEGT. CDR3 residues: CASSESQGALGYTF. The DNA for the CDR3 is TGTGCCAGCAGTGAGTCCCAGGGGGCGCTTGGCTACACCTTC.

This clone was recorded a few times. V is TRBV28 and J is TRBJ1-6; 8 bases fit TRBD1. This CDR3 comprises 14 residues. Germline V gene lookup returns CDR1 MDHEN and CDR2 SYDVKM. Unmatched junction bases numbered 0, after V lost 3 bases and J lost 5 bases. CDR3 region: CASSLTGDNSPLHF. CDR3 bases: TGTGCCAGCAGTTTGACAGGGGATAATTCACCCCTCCACTTT.

The genes are TRBV7-3 and TRBJ2-2, with D tentatively TRBD1 (5 bases). V lost 4 bases and J lost 6, with 15 bases in between. CDR1 is SGHTA and CDR2 is FQGTGA in the germline V gene. The CDR3 covers 15 residues. CDR3: CASSSQDRFSGELFF. The CDR3 DNA reads TGTGCCAGCAGCTCCCAAGACAGATTCTCCGGGGAGCTGTTTTTT.

This clone has at least ten counts. The rearrangement links TRBV4-2 to TRBJ2-3; 10 bases align to TRBD1. V shed 1 base and J 5 bases; nucleotides not matched to a gene: 6. This CDR3 has 16 amino acids. Germline V CDR1 and CDR2: LGHNA, YNFKEQ. The CDR3 reads CASSQGMTGGEDTQYF. CDR3 sequence (DNA): TGTGCCAGCAGCCAAGGCATGACAGGGGGCGAAGATACGCAGTATTTT.